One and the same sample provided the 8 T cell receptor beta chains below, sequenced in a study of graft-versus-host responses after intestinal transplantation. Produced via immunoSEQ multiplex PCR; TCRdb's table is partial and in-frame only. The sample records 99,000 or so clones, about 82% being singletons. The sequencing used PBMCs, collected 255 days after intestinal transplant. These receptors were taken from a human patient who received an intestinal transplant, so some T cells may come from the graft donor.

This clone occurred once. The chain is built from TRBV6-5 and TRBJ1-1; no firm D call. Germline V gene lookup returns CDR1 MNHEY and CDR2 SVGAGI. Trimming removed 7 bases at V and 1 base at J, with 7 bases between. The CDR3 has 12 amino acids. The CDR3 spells CASMAANTEAFF. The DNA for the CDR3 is TGTGCCAGCATGGCAGCGAACACTGAAGCTTTCTTT.

The DNA of the CDR3 is TGCGCCAGCAGCTTGGGGCAGCCCATTAACTATGGCTACACCTTC. As protein: CASSLGQPINYGYTF. V usage is TRBV5-1 and J usage is TRBJ1-2; D not resolved. Looked up from germline, CDR1 is SGHRS and CDR2 is YFSETQ. The CDR3 sequence is 15 residues long. Trimming took 0 bases from V and 1 from J, leaving 10 bases between them.

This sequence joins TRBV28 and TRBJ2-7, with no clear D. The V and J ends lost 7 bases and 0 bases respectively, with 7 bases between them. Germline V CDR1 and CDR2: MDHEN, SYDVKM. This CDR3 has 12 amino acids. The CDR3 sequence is CASTGSSYEQYF. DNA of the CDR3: TGTGCCAGCACGGGCAGCTCCTACGAGCAGTACTTC. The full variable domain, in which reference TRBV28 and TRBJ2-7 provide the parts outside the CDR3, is DVKVTQSSRYLVKRTGEKVFLECVQDMDHENMFWYRQDPGLGLRLIYFSYDVKMKEKGDIPEGYSVSREKKERFSLILESASTNQTSMYLCASTGSSYEQYFGPGTRLTVT.

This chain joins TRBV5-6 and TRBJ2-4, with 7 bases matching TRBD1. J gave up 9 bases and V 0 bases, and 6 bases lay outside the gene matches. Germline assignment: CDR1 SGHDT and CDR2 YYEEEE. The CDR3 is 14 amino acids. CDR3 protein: CASSLETGRAIQYF. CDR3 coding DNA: TGTGCCAGCAGCTTGGAGACAGGGAGAGCCATTCAGTACTTC.

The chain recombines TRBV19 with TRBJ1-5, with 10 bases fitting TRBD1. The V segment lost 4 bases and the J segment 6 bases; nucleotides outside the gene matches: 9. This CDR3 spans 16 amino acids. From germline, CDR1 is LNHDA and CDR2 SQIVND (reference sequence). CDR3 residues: CASSRRQGAEVQPQHF. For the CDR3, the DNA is TGTGCCAGTAGTAGACGACAGGGGGCTGAGGTTCAGCCCCAGCATTTT.

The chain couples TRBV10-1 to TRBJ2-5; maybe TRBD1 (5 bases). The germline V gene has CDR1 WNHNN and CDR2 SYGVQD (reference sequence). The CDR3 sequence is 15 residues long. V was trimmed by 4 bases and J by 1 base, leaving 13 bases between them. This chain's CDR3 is CASSAGAAIQETQYF. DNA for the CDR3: TGCGCCAGCAGTGCTGGGGCAGCTATCCAAGAGACCCAGTACTTC.

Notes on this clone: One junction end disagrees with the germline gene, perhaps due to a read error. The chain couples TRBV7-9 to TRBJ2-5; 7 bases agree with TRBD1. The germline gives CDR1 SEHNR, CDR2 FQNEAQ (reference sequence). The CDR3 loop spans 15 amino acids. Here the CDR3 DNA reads TGTGCCAGCAGCTTGTTCCTCGGGACAGAAGAGACTCAGTACTTC. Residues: CASSLFLGTEETQYF.

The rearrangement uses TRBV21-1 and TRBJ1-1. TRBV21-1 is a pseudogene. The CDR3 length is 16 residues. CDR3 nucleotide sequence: TGTGCCAGCAGCAAAGTAGGACGGCCGGGTTTAGGCGCAGCTTTCTTT. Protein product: CASSKVGRPGLGAAFF.